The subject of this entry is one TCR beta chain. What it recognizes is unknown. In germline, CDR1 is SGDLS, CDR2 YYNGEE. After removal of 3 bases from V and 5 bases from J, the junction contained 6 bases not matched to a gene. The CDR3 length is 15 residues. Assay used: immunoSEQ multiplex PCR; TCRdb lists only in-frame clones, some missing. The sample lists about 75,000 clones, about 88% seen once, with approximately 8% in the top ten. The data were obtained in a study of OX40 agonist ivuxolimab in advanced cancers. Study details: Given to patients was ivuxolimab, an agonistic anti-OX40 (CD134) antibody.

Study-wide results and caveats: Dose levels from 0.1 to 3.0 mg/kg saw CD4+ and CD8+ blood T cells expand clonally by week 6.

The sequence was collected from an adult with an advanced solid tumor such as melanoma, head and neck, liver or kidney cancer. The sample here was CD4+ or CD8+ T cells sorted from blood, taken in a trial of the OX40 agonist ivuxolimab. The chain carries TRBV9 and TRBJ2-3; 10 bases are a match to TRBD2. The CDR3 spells CASSALAGVQDTQYF. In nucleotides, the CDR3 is TGTGCCAGCAGCGCCCTAGCGGGAGTTCAAGATACGCAGTATTTT.